These 27 T cell receptor beta chains were sequenced from one sample in a study of long-term antiretroviral therapy in people with HIV. Run at survey level, the immunoSEQ assay was version v3.0. TCRdb's copy holds only in-frame clones and misses some; the assay was immunoSEQ multiplex PCR. The sample shows 20,000 to 25,000 clones, over 80% of them seen only once. The specimen was unsorted PBMCs, collected roughly 4 years after starting antiretroviral therapy. The receptors were sampled from a man in his late teens or twenties with HIV.

The chain links TRBV5-5 to TRBJ1-5; TRBD1 aligns across 10 bases. From germline, CDR1 is SGHKS and CDR2 YYEKEE (reference sequence). V lost 4 bases, J lost 3 bases, and 10 bases stayed unmatched. The CDR3 spans 17 residues. Here the CDR3 reads CASSSRTGGSFNQPQHF. The CDR3 coding sequence is TGTGCCAGCAGCAGCCGGACAGGGGGGAGCTTCAATCAGCCCCAGCATTTT.

The rearrangement links TRBV21-1 to TRBJ2-7; the table's D call, TRBD1, has no DNA check behind it. TRBV21-1 is a listed pseudogene. The CDR3 sequence is 16 residues long. The CDR3 here is CASSKSRTGLGYEQYV. The DNA of the CDR3 is TGTGCCAGCAGCAAATCTCGGACAGGGCTTGGATACGAGCAGTACGTC.

The CDR3 DNA follows: TGTGCCAGCAGTGGACAGGGGAGGGAGACCCAGTACTTC. Protein product: CASSGQGRETQYF. V usage is TRBV2 and J usage is TRBJ2-5; 8 bases line up with TRBD1. Per germline, CDR1 SNHLY and CDR2 FYNNEI. This CDR3 is 13 amino acids long. The J segment lost 5 bases and the V segment lost 4 bases, leaving 3 bases of the junction unmatched.

The chain links TRBV9 to TRBJ2-5, with 9 bases identical to TRBD1. V lost 4 bases, J lost 2 bases, and 6 bases stayed unmatched. Germline assignment: CDR1 SGDLS and CDR2 YYNGEE. This CDR3 spans 15 amino acids. The CDR3 sequence: CASSFRGTGQETQYF. The DNA for the CDR3 is TGTGCCAGCAGCTTCCGCGGGACAGGGCAAGAGACCCAGTACTTC.

The gene calls are TRBV4-1 and TRBJ1-1; D is ambiguous. Looked up from germline, CDR1 is MGHRA and CDR2 is YSYEKL. CDR3 length equals 15 residues. V lost 0 bases and J lost 0, with 8 bases in between. Here the CDR3 DNA reads TGCGCCAGCAGCCAAGATCGCCTCATGAACACTGAAGCTTTCTTT. It yields the protein CASSQDRLMNTEAFF.

This clone was observed a few times. This chain uses TRBV19 with TRBJ2-7; TRBD1 agrees at 8 bases. Germline V gives CDR1 LNHDA, CDR2 SQIVND (reference sequence). CDR3 size: 15 residues. After removal of 6 bases from V and 5 bases from J, the junction contained 12 bases not matched to a gene. The CDR3 coding sequence is TGTGCCAGTAGGGATCAGGGGACAGGTCTACACGAGCAGTACTTC. Its translation: CASRDQGTGLHEQYF.

CDR3 region: CASSQVGERGNEQFF. The CDR3 DNA reads as TGCGCCAGCAGCCAAGTCGGAGAGCGGGGGAATGAGCAGTTCTTC. The chain combines TRBV4-1 with TRBJ2-1; 8 nucleotides agree with TRBD2. CDR3 length: 15 residues. Per the germline V gene, CDR1 is MGHRA and CDR2 is YSYEKL. Trimming cost V 1 base and J 7 bases; bases outside gene matches: 6.

The chain links TRBV28 to TRBJ1-2, with D hard to call. Germline values: CDR1 MDHEN, CDR2 SYDVKM. V lost 6 bases and J 2 bases, leaving 22 bases between the germline ends. CDR3 length equals 17 residues. CDR3: CASSLSAESGTNYGYTF. The CDR3 DNA follows: TGTGCCAGCAGCCTATCAGCCGAATCAGGCACCAACTATGGCTACACCTTC.

J is TRBJ1-4 and V is TRBV5-6, with D possibly matching TRBD1 (6 bases). Trimming pared 6 bases from V and 4 bases from J, leaving 16 bases between. There are 15 residues in the CDR3. Germline CDR1 SGHDT, CDR2 YYEEEE. CDR3 protein: CASTEDGGGNEKLFF. The CDR3 DNA reads as TGTGCCAGCACAGAGGACGGAGGGGGTAATGAAAAACTGTTTTTT.

J is TRBJ2-5 and V is TRBV11-1, with 12 nucleotides matching TRBD1. The ends lost 4 bases at V and 14 bases at J; junction bases unmatched: 11. Germline values: CDR1 SGHAT, CDR2 FQDESV (reference sequence). There are 14 residues in the CDR3. The CDR3 is CASSSGQGASMPYF. The CDR3 bases are TGTGCCAGCAGCTCGGGACAGGGGGCGTCCATGCCTTACTTC.

The rearrangement uses TRBV5-1 and TRBJ2-7; TRBD1 aligns across 10 bases. The V and J ends lost 0 bases and 5 bases, in that order; junction bases with no gene match: 5. The germline CDR1 and CDR2 sequences are SGHRS and YFSETQ. CDR3 length: 15 amino acids. The CDR3 bases are TGCGCCAGCAGCTTGGTAGGGACAGGGGCACACGAGCAGTACTTC. It is translated as CASSLVGTGAHEQYF. The full variable domain, in which reference TRBV5-1 and TRBJ2-7 provide the parts outside the CDR3, is KAGVTQTPRYLIKTRGQQVTLSCSPISGHRSVSWYQQTPGQGLQFLFEYFSETQRNKGNFPGRFSGRQFSNSRSEMNVSTLELGDSALYLCASSLVGTGAHEQYFGPGTRLTVT.

The V and J genes are TRBV2 and TRBJ2-5; D is ambiguous. The V and J ends lost 6 bases and 4 bases respectively, with 15 bases between them. The CDR3 loop spans 14 amino acids. Germline V gene lookup returns CDR1 SNHLY and CDR2 FYNNEI. DNA of the CDR3: TGTGCCAGCAGGGGCCGGGTTGTCGGAGAGACCCAGTACTTC. Amino acid sequence: CASRGRVVGETQYF.

V and J are TRBV28 and TRBJ1-3; no definite D call. Germline V gene sequence: CDR1 MDHEN, CDR2 SYDVKM. The CDR3 loop spans 11 amino acids. Trimming left V 5 bases short and J 8 bases short, with 7 bases between. The CDR3 coding sequence is TGTGCCAGCAGTATATACGACACCATATATTTT. Its translation: CASSIYDTIYF. Variable domain in full (rest from reference TRBV28 and TRBJ1-3): DVKVTQSSRYLVKRTGEKVFLECVQDMDHENMFWYRQDPGLGLRLIYFSYDVKMKEKGDIPEGYSVSREKKERFSLILESASTNQTSMYLCASSIYDTIYFGEGSWLTVV.

This chain uses TRBV5-1 with TRBJ2-6; D unresolved. In germline, CDR1 is SGHRS, CDR2 YFSETQ. The CDR3 is 19 amino acids. V gave up 0 bases and J gave up 0 bases, with 16 bases separating them. The CDR3 loop is CASSLAPALITSGANVLTF. As DNA, the CDR3 is TGCGCCAGCAGCTTGGCCCCAGCCTTAATTACCTCTGGGGCCAACGTCCTGACTTTC.

The V and J genes are TRBV14 and TRBJ1-1, with D maybe TRBD1 (6 bases). CDR3 length: 14 residues. Germline-derived CDR1 and CDR2 are SGHDN and FVKESK. V gave up 1 base and J gave up 2 bases, with 8 bases separating them. The CDR3, as DNA: TGTGCCAGCAGCCAAGGGACAGTTAACACTGAAGCTTTCTTT. Its translation is CASSQGTVNTEAFF.

The rearrangement joins TRBV30 to TRBJ1-5, with TRBD1 matching 8 bases. The CDR3 is 18 amino acids. After removal of 0 bases from V and 2 bases from J, the junction contained 12 bases not matched to a gene. The germline gives CDR1 GTSNPN, CDR2 SVGIG (reference sequence). In nucleotides, the CDR3 is TGTGCCTGGAGTGTACAAAAGCGGGCGACAGGGGGCAATCAGCCCCAGCATTTT. As protein: CAWSVQKRATGGNQPQHF.

This clone turned up a few times. As DNA, the CDR3 is TGTGCCAGCAGTGCAGGCAGGTTCAGCAATCAGCCCCAGCATTTT. Translating gives CASSAGRFSNQPQHF. The V gene is TRBV6-1, the J gene TRBJ1-5, with D unclear. V shed 4 bases and J shed 1 base, with 11 bases lying between them. The CDR3 runs to 15 residues. Germline CDR1 reads MNHNS; CDR2 reads SASEGT.

The J gene is TRBJ1-6, the V gene TRBV4-2, with D perhaps matching TRBD1 (6 bases). The CDR3 length is 15 residues. V was trimmed by 3 bases and J by 9 bases, leaving 15 bases between them. Germline V CDR1 and CDR2: LGHNA, YNFKEQ. This CDR3 is CASSHLTGESSPLHF. For the CDR3, the DNA is TGTGCCAGCAGCCATCTGACAGGCGAATCTTCACCCCTCCACTTT.

The chain employs TRBV7-2 and TRBJ2-3, with 9 bases fitting TRBD2. The CDR3 covers 13 residues. Germline V gene lookup returns CDR1 SGHTA and CDR2 FQGNSA. With 5 bases clipped from V and 6 bases from J, the junction kept 3 bases outside the gene matches. This CDR3 reads CASSPGTSDTQYF. The CDR3 DNA reads as TGTGCCAGCAGCCCCGGGACTAGCGATACGCAGTATTTT.

This clone was picked up a small number of times. V usage is TRBV2 and J usage is TRBJ1-1, with D uncertain. Trimming pared 7 bases from V and 10 bases from J, leaving 13 bases between. Germline V gene data show CDR1 as SNHLY and CDR2 as FYNNEI. The CDR3 covers 11 residues. In nucleotides, the CDR3 is TGTGCCAGCAAATCCCCTACCGGAGCTTTCTTT. Residues: CASKSPTGAFF.

The rearrangement joins TRBV6-5 to TRBJ2-5; D possibly corresponds to TRBD2 (5 bases). This CDR3 comprises 13 residues. Germline loops: CDR1 MNHEY, CDR2 SVGAGI. V was pared by 6 bases and J by 5 bases, with 13 bases between. The CDR3 DNA reads as TGTGCCAGCAGCGACTCAACGGGGGAGACCCAGTACTTC. Translating gives CASSDSTGETQYF.

The chain employs TRBV7-2 and TRBJ2-7; D is uncertain. The CDR3 spans 13 residues. CDR1 is SGHTA, CDR2 FQGNSA, per germline. The ends were cut back, 6 bases at V and 4 bases at J, with 13 bases in the middle. The CDR3 sequence is CASRPSGSYEQYF. The DNA of the CDR3 is TGTGCCAGCAGACCCTCAGGATCATACGAGCAGTACTTC.

The CDR3 nucleotides are TGTGCCAGCAGTTATAGTTGGGGGGGTGAGCAGTTCTTC. The encoded protein is CASSYSWGGEQFF. The chain uses TRBV6-5 and TRBJ2-1; TRBD2 matches 7 bases. Germline-derived CDR1 and CDR2 are MNHEY and SVGAGI. CDR3 length equals 13 residues. V lost 3 bases, J lost 9 bases, and 5 bases stayed unmatched.

This clone was seen just once. The rearrangement uses TRBV5-6 and TRBJ1-1; D call uncertain. CDR1 and CDR2 (germline): SGHDT, YYEEEE. The CDR3 has 13 residues. Trimming stripped 6 bases from V and 1 base from J, with 10 bases between. In DNA form, the CDR3 reads TGTGCCAGCAAGAGGGCGGGGAACACTGAAGCTTTCTTT. Translated, it gives CASKRAGNTEAFF.

The DNA of the CDR3 is TGTGCCAGCAGGCGACTCGGCAGGGCCGGGGCCAACGTCCTGACTTTC. It translates to CASRRLGRAGANVLTF. J is TRBJ2-6 and V is TRBV7-8, with a tentative D call TRBD1 (5 bases). The germline gives CDR1 SGHVS, CDR2 FQNEAQ. Trimming cost V 6 bases and J 4 bases, with 16 bases left between them. CDR3 length: 16 residues.

The count of this clone is one. The chain links TRBV2 to TRBJ1-6; D is undetermined. The germline V and J ends were trimmed by 8 bases and 4 bases, with 15 bases remaining between them. The CDR3 is made up of 15 amino acids. The germline V gene encodes CDR1 SNHLY and CDR2 FYNNEI. CDR3 nucleotide sequence: TGTGCCAGCTCCCTGTTCGGGGATTATAATTCACCCCTCCACTTT. Encoded protein: CASSLFGDYNSPLHF.

V usage is TRBV19 and J usage is TRBJ1-2, with D possibly being TRBD1 (5 bases). This CDR3 has 14 residues. V dropped 5 bases and J dropped 2 bases, with 12 bases sitting between them. Germline CDR1 LNHDA, CDR2 SQIVND (reference sequence). Written as DNA, the CDR3 is TGTGCCAGTAGTCTTAACGGGGCAAACTATGGCTACACCTTC. The encoded protein is CASSLNGANYGYTF.